One T cell receptor (beta chain) is described in this entry. Antigen: not known. The sample belongs to a study of somatic mutations in cytotoxic T cells in rheumatoid arthritis. Findings and caveats of the study: Each of about an eighth of the 65 patients had a largest CD8+ clone that made up more than 20% of CD8+ cells.

Trimming cost V 0 bases and J 7 bases; bases outside gene matches: 7. CDR1 is LGHNA and CDR2 is YNFKEQ in the germline V gene. CDR3 length equals 16 residues. Repertoires were generated with immunoSEQ multiplex PCR, while TCRdb's copy carries only in-frame clones and drops some. The table shows about 29,000 clones, with approximately 86% occurring only once. The sequence was collected from an adult with rheumatoid arthritis. The sequenced material came from CD8+ T cells sorted from blood. This chain uses TRBV4-2 with TRBJ1-5; the match to TRBD1 covers 9 bases. The CDR3 nucleotides read TGTGCCAGCAGCCAAGATGGGACAGGGAAAGGACAGCCCCAGCATTTT. Translating gives CASSQDGTGKGQPQHF.